The clone carrying this T cell receptor beta chain was recorded a few times. The target antigen is unknown. The junction shows a germline mismatch at one end, possibly a read error. In the authors' workflow: What underpinned the distant-metastasis classifier for papillary thyroid cancer was the set of CDR3 differences across clinicopathological groups. Using MiXCR, TCRdb reanalyzed the PCR reads. TCRdb, not the authors, supplied the V and J calls. This table holds 14,000 or so clones, approximately 32% found once. Thyroid surgery took place with no prior treatment in any patient. This entry belongs to a study of metastatic and nonmetastatic thyroid tumors. On the study more broadly: It was across blood and tumor or nodule tissue from malignant and benign thyroid patients that repertoires were compared.

Study-level findings and limits: Patients with malignant thyroid tumors reportedly had significantly higher TCR beta diversity than those with benign nodules, in blood and tumor.

The V gene's germline CDR1 is MNHEY and CDR2 SVGEGT. This CDR3 spans 16 amino acids. The rearrangement links TRBV6-2 or TRBV6-3 to TRBJ2-7; 7 bases map to TRBD2. This receptor was identified in a female donor with papillary thyroid cancer or a benign thyroid nodule (not recorded which). Some clones in this sample may be carry-over from other donors' samples. Material: tumor tissue. The CDR3 bases are TGTGCCAGCAGTTACGTAGGCTCGGGGGGAGCCTACAAGCAGTACTTC. It encodes CASSYVGSGGAYKQYF.